Listed here are 19 T cell receptor beta chains from one sample, sequenced in a study of technical replicates of blood from several donors. Generated by immunoSEQ multiplex PCR, the TCRdb table keeps only in-frame clones and is missing some. This sample has about 79,000 clones, with roughly 92% found just once. The sequencing sample was made of T cells isolated from PBMCs. These TCRs come from a human donor in good health.

V and J are TRBV11-3 and TRBJ1-2; 9 nucleotides agree with TRBD1. Germline CDR1 reads SGHNT; CDR2 reads YENEEA. The V and J ends lost 2 bases and 4 bases, in that order; junction bases with no gene match: 8. The CDR3 runs 16 residues. The chain's CDR3 is CASSLRLTGGSYGYTF. CDR3 nucleotide sequence: TGTGCCAGCAGCTTAAGGTTGACAGGGGGTTCCTATGGCTACACCTTC.

The CDR3 loop reads CASTVTGSTDTQYF. Written as DNA, the CDR3 is TGCGCCAGCACGGTGACAGGGAGCACAGATACGCAGTATTTT. The rearrangement links TRBV5-1 to TRBJ2-3; 7 bases agree with TRBD1. This CDR3 has 14 amino acids. Germline trimming cut 6 bases from V and 0 bases from J; bases unmatched to any gene: 4. The germline V gene encodes CDR1 SGHRS and CDR2 YFSETQ.

The genes are TRBV28 and TRBJ2-3, with 12 positions matching TRBD2. Germline trimming cut 2 bases from V and 6 bases from J; bases unmatched to any gene: 12. The germline V gene has CDR1 MDHEN and CDR2 SYDVKM. The length of the CDR3 is 18 residues. CDR3 sequence: CASSLGLAGGVGHDTQYF. As DNA, the CDR3 is TGTGCCAGCAGTTTAGGCCTAGCGGGAGGGGTAGGTCACGATACGCAGTATTTT.

This clone was detected only once. The chain employs TRBV6-5 and TRBJ1-1, with TRBD1 matching over 7 bases. The germline V gene has CDR1 MNHEY and CDR2 SVGAGI. Germline trimming cut 0 bases from V and 10 bases from J; bases unmatched to any gene: 8. The CDR3 has 14 residues. CDR3 amino acids: CASSYSTGRTGAFF. The DNA of the CDR3 is TGTGCCAGCAGTTACTCGACAGGGAGGACAGGAGCTTTCTTT.

The CDR3 sequence is CASSTNGRQETQYF. The DNA for the CDR3 is TGTGCCAGTAGTACCAATGGGAGACAAGAGACCCAGTACTTC. The J gene is TRBJ2-5, the V gene TRBV19; D possibly corresponds to TRBD2 (5 bases). V was pared by 4 bases and J by 2 bases, with 11 bases between. The CDR3 is made up of 14 amino acids. Germline CDR1 LNHDA, CDR2 SQIVND (reference sequence).

The chain uses TRBV13 and TRBJ2-2; the match to TRBD1 covers 8 bases. J lost 0 bases, V lost 5 bases, and 2 bases had no gene match. CDR3 length equals 15 residues. Germline V gene lookup returns CDR1 PRHDT and CDR2 FYEKMQ (reference sequence). The CDR3 DNA follows: TGTGCCAGCAGCCAGACAGGGGCGAACACCGGGGAGCTGTTTTTT. It codes for CASSQTGANTGELFF.

The chain carries TRBV6-6 and TRBJ2-1, with 16 nucleotides matching TRBD2. Germline lookup yields CDR1 MNHNY and CDR2 SVGAGI (reference sequence). Trimming cost V 6 bases and J 10 bases; bases outside gene matches: 9. The CDR3 is made up of 16 amino acids. The CDR3 spells CASSHSGTSGRGEQFF. CDR3 coding DNA: TGTGCCAGCAGCCATTCCGGGACTAGCGGGAGGGGAGAGCAGTTCTTC.

The genes are TRBV11-2 and TRBJ1-6, with D uncertain. Trimming took 5 bases from V and 7 from J, leaving 15 bases between them. Looked up from germline, CDR1 is SGHAT and CDR2 is FQNNGV. This CDR3 contains 15 residues. DNA for the CDR3: TGTGCCAGCAGCCCGGGCAGAGCGGGCAATTCACCCCTCCACTTT. Translated: CASSPGRAGNSPLHF.

The CDR3 loop is CAWSETRTLGTSRNGGSPLHF. In DNA form, the CDR3 reads TGTGCCTGGAGTGAAACTAGGACCCTAGGGACATCTCGTAATGGGGGTTCACCCCTCCACTTT. The rearrangement uses TRBV30 and TRBJ1-6; the D gene is possibly TRBD1 (6 bases). The V gene lost 1 base and the J gene lost 9 bases, with 34 bases spanning the gap. From germline, CDR1 is GTSNPN and CDR2 SVGIG (reference sequence). The CDR3 length is 21 residues.

This chain joins TRBV4-1 and TRBJ1-1; 7 bases agree with TRBD1. CDR3 length: 16 residues. Germline V gene data show CDR1 as MGHRA and CDR2 as YSYEKL. V was pared by 0 bases and J by 0 bases, with 4 bases of the junction left unmatched. The CDR3 nucleotides read TGCGCCAGCAGCCAAGAAAGGGGGCTGATGAACACTGAAGCTTTCTTT. Its translation is CASSQERGLMNTEAFF.

The CDR3 sequence is CASSYYPTGGTGELFF. CDR3 DNA: TGCGCCAGCAGTTATTATCCGACAGGCGGGACCGGGGAGCTGTTTTTT. The chain uses TRBV4-1 and TRBJ2-2; D perhaps matches TRBD1 (6 bases). CDR1 and CDR2 (germline): MGHRA, YSYEKL. V was trimmed by 6 bases and J by 5 bases, leaving 19 bases between them. The CDR3 length is 16 residues.

The V and J genes are TRBV10-3 and TRBJ2-3, with 11 bases matching TRBD2. The CDR3 runs to 15 residues. Germline V gene sequence: CDR1 ENHRY, CDR2 SYGVKD. V lost 8 bases to trimming and J lost 2 bases; unmatched junction nucleotides: 6. CDR3 sequence: CAISQGLADTDTQYF. In nucleotides, the CDR3 is TGTGCCATCTCACAGGGACTAGCGGACACAGATACGCAGTATTTT.

The chain has TRBV7-2 and TRBJ1-2; no clear D gene. Trimming took off 1 base at V and 0 bases at J, with 9 bases between the two ends. The CDR3 is 15 residues long. Germline CDR1 and CDR2: SGHTA and FQGNSA. CDR3 sequence reads: CASSLDSKTNYGYTF. CDR3 coding DNA: TGTGCCAGCAGCTTAGACTCGAAAACTAACTATGGCTACACCTTC.

This chain joins TRBV19 and TRBJ2-1; 9 nucleotides align to TRBD2. This CDR3 has 14 residues. Germline V gene lookup returns CDR1 LNHDA and CDR2 SQIVND (reference sequence). V lost 5 bases and J lost 6; bases outside the gene matches: 5. The DNA of the CDR3 is TGTGCCAGTAGTCTAGCGGGGTACGGCAATGAGCAGTTCTTC. Its translation is CASSLAGYGNEQFF.

This chain joins TRBV21-1 and TRBJ2-1; the DNA was not compared with TRBD1, the D call given in the table. TRBV21-1 is marked as a pseudogene. The CDR3 contains 17 residues. The DNA of the CDR3 is TGTGCCAGCAGCATCGGGACAGGGGGCTATCCTATCAATGAGCAGTTCTTC. Amino acids: CASSIGTGGYPINEQFF.

The J gene is TRBJ1-4, the V gene TRBV2, with unresolved D. The CDR3 is 16 residues long. Germline CDR1 and CDR2: SNHLY and FYNNEI. The V end was cut by 5 bases, the J end by 3 bases, with 16 bases between. The CDR3 sequence: CASSPGPGRANEKLFF. For the CDR3, the DNA is TGTGCCAGCAGTCCCGGGCCCGGGAGGGCTAATGAAAAACTGTTTTTT.

V gene TRBV5-8 combines with J gene TRBJ2-7; D remains unclear. CDR1 is SGHTS and CDR2 is YDEGEE in the germline V gene. Deletions cut 6 bases from V and 3 bases from J, with 16 bases between. The CDR3 is 14 residues long. For the CDR3, the DNA is TGTGCCAGCACCCAGTTCCCACGCAGCTACGAGCAGTACTTC. It is translated as CASTQFPRSYEQYF. The variable domain in full, with the rest retrieved from reference TRBV5-8 and TRBJ2-7, is EAGVTQSPTHLIKTRGQQATLRCSPISGHTSVYWYQQALGLGLQFLLWYDEGEERNRGNFPPRFSGRQFPNYSSELNVNALELEDSALYLCASTQFPRSYEQYFGPGTRLTVT.

This clone came up once. This chain links TRBV13 with TRBJ2-7; 7 bases agree with TRBD2. J gave up 4 bases and V 0 bases, and 15 bases lay outside the gene matches. Germline assignment: CDR1 PRHDT and CDR2 FYEKMQ (reference sequence). The CDR3 runs 18 residues. The CDR3 loop is CASSLGERTRSFGYEQYF. In DNA, the CDR3 is TGTGCCAGCAGCTTAGGGGAGCGGACTAGGTCTTTCGGGTACGAGCAGTACTTC.

The chain employs TRBV28 and TRBJ1-1; the D gene is possibly TRBD1 (6 bases). Per germline, CDR1 MDHEN and CDR2 SYDVKM. The V gene lost 4 bases and the J gene lost 1 base, with 13 bases spanning the gap. The CDR3 runs to 15 residues. The CDR3 sequence is CASSWDTATNTEAFF. CDR3 nucleotide sequence: TGTGCCAGCAGTTGGGACACGGCAACGAACACTGAAGCTTTCTTT.